This paragraph reports one T cell receptor (beta chain). This sample stems from a study of blood T cell repertoires in COVID-19. The wider study: From the United States, Italy and Spain came samples of acute and convalescent COVID-19. Nucleic acid was either cDNA or gDNA, and it came from T cells, B-cell-depleted T cells, or PBMCs.

Authors' analysis steps: Nucleated cell number was recorded as an estimate derived from reference gene primer amplification. Generated by immunoSEQ multiplex PCR, the TCRdb table keeps only in-frame clones and is missing some. V and J calls and clone size are given by that table; D and trimming were obtained from the DNA. The data hold about 40,000 clones, with around 83% observed a single time. The germline V gene encodes CDR1 SGHNT and CDR2 YENEEA. The CDR3 covers 13 residues. The V end was cut by 3 bases, the J end by 1 base, with 3 bases between. The rearrangement links TRBV11-3 to TRBJ2-2; D gene unclear. Material for sequencing was peripheral blood. The receptor's source is a man aged 50-59 years in a cohort sampled during active COVID-19. CDR3: CASSFRNTGELFF. The DNA of the CDR3 is TGTGCCAGCAGCTTTAGGAACACCGGGGAGCTGTTTTTT.